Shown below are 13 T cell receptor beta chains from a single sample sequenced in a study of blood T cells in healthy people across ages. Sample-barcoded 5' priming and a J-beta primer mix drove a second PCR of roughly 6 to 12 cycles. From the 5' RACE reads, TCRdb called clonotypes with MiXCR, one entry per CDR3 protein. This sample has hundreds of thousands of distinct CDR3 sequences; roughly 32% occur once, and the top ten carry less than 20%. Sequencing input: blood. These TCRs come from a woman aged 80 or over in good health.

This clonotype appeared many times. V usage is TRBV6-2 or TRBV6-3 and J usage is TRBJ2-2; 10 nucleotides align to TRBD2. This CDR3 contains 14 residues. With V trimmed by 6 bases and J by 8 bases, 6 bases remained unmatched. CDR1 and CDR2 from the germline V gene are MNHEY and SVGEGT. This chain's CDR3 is CASSQGLATGELFF. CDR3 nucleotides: TGTGCCAGCAGCCAGGGACTAGCGACGGGGGAGCTGTTTTTT.

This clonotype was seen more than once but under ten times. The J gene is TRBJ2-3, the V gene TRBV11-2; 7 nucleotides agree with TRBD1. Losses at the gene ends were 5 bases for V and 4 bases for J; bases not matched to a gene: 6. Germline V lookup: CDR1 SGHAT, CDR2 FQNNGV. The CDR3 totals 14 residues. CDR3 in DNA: TGTGCCAGCAGCCGGGACAGTGGTCCAGATACGCAGTATTTT. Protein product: CASSRDSGPDTQYF.

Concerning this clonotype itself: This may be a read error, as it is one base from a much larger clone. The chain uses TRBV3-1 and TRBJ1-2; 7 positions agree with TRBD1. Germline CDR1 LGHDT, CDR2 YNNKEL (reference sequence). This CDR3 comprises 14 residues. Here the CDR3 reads CASTTTRDSYGCTF. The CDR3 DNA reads TGTGCCAGCACCACCACGAGGGACAGCTATGGCTGCACCTTC.

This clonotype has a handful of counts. In DNA, the CDR3 is TGTGCCAGCAGCTTAAGGCTCAGTCGCAACCTGGCAACTAATGAAAAACTGTTTTTT. This encodes CASSLRLSRNLATNEKLFF. The chain links TRBV7-9 to TRBJ1-4; the D is unclear. Trimming cost V 2 bases and J 0 bases, with 19 bases left between them. CDR3 length: 19 amino acids. Germline CDR1 and CDR2: SEHNR and FQNEAQ (reference sequence).

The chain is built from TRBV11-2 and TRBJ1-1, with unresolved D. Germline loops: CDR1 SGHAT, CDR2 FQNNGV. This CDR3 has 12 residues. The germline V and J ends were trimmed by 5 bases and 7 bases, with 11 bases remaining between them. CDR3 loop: CASSRLKGEAFF. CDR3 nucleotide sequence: TGTGCCAGCAGCCGCTTGAAGGGTGAAGCTTTCTTT. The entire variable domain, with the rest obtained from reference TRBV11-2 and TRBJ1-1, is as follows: EAGVAQSPRYKIIEKRQSVAFWCNPISGHATLYWYQQILGQGPKLLIQFQNNGVVDDSQLPKDRFSAERLKGVDSTLKIQPAKLEDSAVYLCASSRLKGEAFFGQGTRLTVV.

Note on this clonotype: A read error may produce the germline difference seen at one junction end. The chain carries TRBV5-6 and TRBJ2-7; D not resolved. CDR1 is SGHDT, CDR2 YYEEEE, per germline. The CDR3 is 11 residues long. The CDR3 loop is CASSLGTERHF. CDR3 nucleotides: TGTGCCAGCAGCTTGGGTACAGAACGCCACTTC.

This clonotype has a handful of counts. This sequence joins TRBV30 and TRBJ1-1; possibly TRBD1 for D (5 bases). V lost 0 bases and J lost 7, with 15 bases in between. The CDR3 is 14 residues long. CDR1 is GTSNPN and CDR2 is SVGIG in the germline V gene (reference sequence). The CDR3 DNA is TGTGCCTGGAGTGTTGGCAGGGTTTATTATGAAGCTTTCTTT. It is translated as CAWSVGRVYYEAFF.

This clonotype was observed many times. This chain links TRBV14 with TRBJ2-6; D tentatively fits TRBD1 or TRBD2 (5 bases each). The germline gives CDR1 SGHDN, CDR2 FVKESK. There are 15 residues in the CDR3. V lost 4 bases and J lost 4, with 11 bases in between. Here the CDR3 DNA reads TGTGCCAGCAGCCGGGCCGGGGCCGGGGCCAACGTCCTGACTTTC. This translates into CASSRAGAGANVLTF.

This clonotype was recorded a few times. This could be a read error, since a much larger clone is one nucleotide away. DNA of the CDR3: TGCGCCAGCAGCCAAGACCCCCATAGCGGGGGACCTTACAATGAGCAGTACTTC. It encodes CASSQDPHSGGPYNEQYF. The V and J genes are TRBV4-3 and TRBJ2-1, with TRBD2 matching 9 bases. The J call may be faulty, since TRBJ2-7 better matches the DNA end. The V gene's germline CDR1 is LGHNA and CDR2 YSLEER. This CDR3 is 18 amino acids long.

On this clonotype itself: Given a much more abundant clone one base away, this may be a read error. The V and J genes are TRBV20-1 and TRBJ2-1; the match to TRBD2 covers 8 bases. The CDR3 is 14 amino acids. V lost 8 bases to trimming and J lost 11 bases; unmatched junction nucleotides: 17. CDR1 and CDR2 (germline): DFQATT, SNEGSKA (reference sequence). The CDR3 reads CSIARGGLIGKQFF. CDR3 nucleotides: TGCAGTATCGCCCGGGGGGGTTTAATCGGTAAGCAGTTCTTC.

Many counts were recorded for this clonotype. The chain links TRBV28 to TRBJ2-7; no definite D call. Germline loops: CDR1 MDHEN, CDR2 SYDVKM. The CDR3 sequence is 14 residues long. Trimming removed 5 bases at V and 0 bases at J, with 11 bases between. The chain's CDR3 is CASSHSGNSYEQYF. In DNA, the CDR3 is TGTGCCAGCAGTCACTCTGGTAACTCCTACGAGCAGTACTTC.

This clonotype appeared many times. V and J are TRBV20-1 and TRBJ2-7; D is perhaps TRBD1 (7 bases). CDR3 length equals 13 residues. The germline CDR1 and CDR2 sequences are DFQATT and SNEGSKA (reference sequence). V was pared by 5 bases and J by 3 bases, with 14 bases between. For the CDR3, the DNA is TGCAGTGCTCGGAATCAGGGGGGCTACGAGCAGTACTTC. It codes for CSARNQGGYEQYF.

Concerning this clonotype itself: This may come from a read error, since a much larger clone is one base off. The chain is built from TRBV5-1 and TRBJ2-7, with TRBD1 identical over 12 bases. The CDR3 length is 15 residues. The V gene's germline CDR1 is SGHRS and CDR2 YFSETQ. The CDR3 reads CASSREGQGAYEQYF. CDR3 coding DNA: TGCGCCAGCAGCCGGGAGGGACAGGGGGCCTATGAGCAGTACTTC.